This is a list of T cell receptor beta chains from one sample in a study of cytomegalovirus exposure and HLA in healthy donors. TCRdb's copy holds only in-frame clones and misses some; the assay was immunoSEQ multiplex PCR. The table lists more than 150,000 clones, around 82% of them singletons. The sequencing sample was made of PBMCs. The source of these receptors is a young woman in good health and CMV-seropositive. CDR3s include the opening cysteine and the closing phenylalanine or tryptophan. A D gene is named only where the DNA matches it firmly. Not every row has a clone size; where given, it reads once, few, many or a size class.

J: TRBJ2-3; D: TRBD1; size: NA; V: TRBV5-6; DNA: TGTGCCAGCAGCTTGAGGTCGGACAGGGTCACAGATACGCAGTATTTT; CDR3: CASSLRSDRVTDTQYF
J: TRBJ2-1; D: TRBD1; size: NA; V: TRBV25-1; DNA: TGTGCCAGCTCCCGGGACAGCAATGAGCAGTTCTTC; CDR3: CASSRDSNEQFF
J: TRBJ2-7; D: NA; size: once; V: TRBV9; DNA: TGTGCCAGCAGCCCGGCCCCGGGAGCATACGAGCAGTACTTC; CDR3: CASSPAPGAYEQYF
J: TRBJ2-1; D: NA; size: NA; V: TRBV6-5; DNA: TGTGCCAGCAGTTACGGGCACGGCTCCTACAATGAGCAGTTCTTC; CDR3: CASSYGHGSYNEQFF
J: TRBJ1-6; D: NA; size: NA; V: TRBV6-5; DNA: TGTGCCAGCAGTGCCCGCAGGGAATCACCCCTCCACTTT; CDR3: CASSARRESPLHF
J: TRBJ2-2; D: NA; size: few; V: TRBV6-6; DNA: TGTGCCAGCAGACCGGCGGGCCCCGGGGAGCTGTTTTTT; CDR3: CASRPAGPGELFF
J: TRBJ2-1; D: TRBD2; size: NA; V: TRBV6-4; DNA: TGTGCCAGCAACCTCCCCGGGACTAGCGGGGACTCCTTCTACAATGAGCAGTTCTTC; CDR3: CASNLPGTSGDSFYNEQFF
J: TRBJ1-1; D: TRBD1; size: once; V: TRBV2; DNA: TGTGCCAGCAGTGGACAGGGTGGTGGCACTGAAGCTTTCTTT; CDR3: CASSGQGGGTEAFF
J: TRBJ2-3; D: TRBD2; size: NA; V: TRBV6-5; DNA: TGTGCCAGCAGTTCCAATAGCGGGGGCACAGATACGCAGTATTTT; CDR3: CASSSNSGGTDTQYF
J: TRBJ1-1; D: NA; size: NA; V: TRBV25-1; DNA: TGTGCCAGCAGTGATTCTAGTAGGGGCCCTGAAGCTTTCTTT; CDR3: CASSDSSRGPEAFF
J: TRBJ1-2; D: TRBD1; size: NA; V: TRBV27; DNA: TGTGCCAGCAGGCTTCCAGGGGGCTTTGGCTACACCTTC; CDR3: CASRLPGGFGYTF
J: TRBJ2-7; D: NA; size: NA; V: TRBV10-2; DNA: TGCGCCAGCAGTGACAGGGCCCTATACGAGCAGTACTTC; CDR3: CASSDRALYEQYF
J: TRBJ2-7; D: TRBD1; size: NA; V: TRBV6-4; DNA: TGTGCCAGCAGTGACCTGGACAGGGAGTCCTACGAGCAGTACTTC; CDR3: CASSDLDRESYEQYF
J: TRBJ2-5; D: NA; size: NA; V: TRBV2; DNA: TGTGCCAGCAGTGAATGGGTAACAGCAAGAGAGACCCAGTACTTC; CDR3: CASSEWVTARETQYF
J: TRBJ2-1; D: NA; size: NA; V: TRBV7-9; DNA: TGTGCCAGCAGCTTAGGGGGGGGGCGTCAAAATGAGCAGTTCTTC; CDR3: CASSLGGGRQNEQFF
J: TRBJ2-1; D: NA; size: once; V: TRBV12-5; DNA: TGTGCTAGTGGTTCGGGTAGGCCCCCGCAGTTCTTC; CDR3: CASGSGRPPQFF
J: TRBJ1-3; D: NA; size: NA; V: TRBV28; DNA: TGTGCCAGCAGCCGACCGCACAGCACCTCTGGAAACACCATATATTTT; CDR3: CASSRPHSTSGNTIYF
J: TRBJ1-3; D: TRBD1; size: NA; V: TRBV5-6; DNA: TGTGCCAGCAGCTCGAGGTGGGACAGGTCCTCTGGAAACACCATATATTTT; CDR3: CASSSRWDRSSGNTIYF
J: TRBJ2-7; D: NA; size: NA; V: TRBV7-2; DNA: TGTGCCAGCAGCTTGACGGTAACGACTTACGAGCAGTACTTC; CDR3: CASSLTVTTYEQYF
J: TRBJ1-5; D: NA; size: NA; V: TRBV5-8; DNA: TGTGCCAGCAGCTTCTTTCAGGGTAATCAGCCCCAGCATTTT; CDR3: CASSFFQGNQPQHF
J: TRBJ2-1; D: NA; size: NA; V: TRBV29-1; DNA: TGCAGCGTTGACGGGTCAGTCAGCTCCTACAATGAGCAGTTCTTC; CDR3: CSVDGSVSSYNEQFF
J: TRBJ2-5; D: TRBD1; size: NA; V: TRBV5-1; DNA: TGCGCCAGCAGCTTGGACGCCTCGACAGGGGGAGAGACCCAGTACTTC; CDR3: CASSLDASTGGETQYF
J: TRBJ1-2; D: NA; size: NA; V: TRBV7-9; DNA: TGTGCCAGCAGCTTAGTCGGTGTCATTAACTATGGCTACACCTTC; CDR3: CASSLVGVINYGYTF
J: TRBJ1-5; D: NA; size: NA; V: TRBV10-2; DNA: TGCGCCAGCAGTGAGTCGGCAGAAGTGCCCCAGCATTTT; CDR3: CASSESAEVPQHF
J: TRBJ2-7; D: NA; size: NA; V: TRBV30; DNA: TGTGCCTGGAGGATTGGACTGACCTACGAGCAGTACTTC; CDR3: CAWRIGLTYEQYF
J: TRBJ2-3; D: NA; size: NA; V: TRBV2; DNA: TGTGCCAGCAATGATCGCGGGGGCACTACAGATACGCAGTATTTT; CDR3: CASNDRGGTTDTQYF
J: TRBJ2-2; D: TRBD2; size: NA; V: TRBV7-8; DNA: TGTGCCAGCAGCCTAGAAAATCTAGCGGGGGGAACCGGGGAGCTGTTTTTT; CDR3: CASSLENLAGGTGELFF
J: TRBJ2-5; D: TRBD2; size: NA; V: TRBV18; DNA: TGTGCCAGCTCACGACCTATAAGACTAGCGGGGGATCAGACCCAGTACTTC; CDR3: CASSRPIRLAGDQTQYF
J: TRBJ1-6; D: TRBD1; size: few; V: TRBV6-1; DNA: TGTGCCAGCAGTGAGACAGGGCGGACTTCACCCCTCCACTTT; CDR3: CASSETGRTSPLHF
J: TRBJ1-2; D: NA; size: NA; V: TRBV5-1; DNA: TGCGCCAGCAGCTCCTACAGCCCTTCTAACTATGGCTACACCTTC; CDR3: CASSSYSPSNYGYTF
J: TRBJ2-7; D: TRBD2; size: NA; V: TRBV27; DNA: TGTGCCAGCAGTCGAGAGGGACTAGCGAACTCCTACGAGCAGTACTTC; CDR3: CASSREGLANSYEQYF
J: TRBJ1-2; D: TRBD1; size: few; V: TRBV28; DNA: TGTGCCAGCAGTTTACAGGGGGGCGCAACCAACTATGGCTACACCTTC; CDR3: CASSLQGGATNYGYTF
J: TRBJ1-2; D: TRBD1; size: NA; V: TRBV7-2; DNA: TGTGCCAGCAGCACGGACAGGGGAAGAGGCTACACCTTC; CDR3: CASSTDRGRGYTF
J: TRBJ2-7; D: TRBD1; size: NA; V: TRBV9; DNA: TGTGCCAGCAGCGTAGGGGGACAGATCTACGAGCAGTACTTC; CDR3: CASSVGGQIYEQYF